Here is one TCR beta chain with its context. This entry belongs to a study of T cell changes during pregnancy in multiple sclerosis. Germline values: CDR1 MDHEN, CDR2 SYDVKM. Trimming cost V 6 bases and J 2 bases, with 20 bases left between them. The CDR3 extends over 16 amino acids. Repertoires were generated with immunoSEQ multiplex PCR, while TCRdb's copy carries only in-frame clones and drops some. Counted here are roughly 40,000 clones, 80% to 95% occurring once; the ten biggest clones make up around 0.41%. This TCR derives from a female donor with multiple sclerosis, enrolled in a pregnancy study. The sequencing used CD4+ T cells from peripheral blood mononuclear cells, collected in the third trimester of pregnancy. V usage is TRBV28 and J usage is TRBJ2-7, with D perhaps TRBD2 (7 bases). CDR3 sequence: CASSTMRGGGPYEQYF. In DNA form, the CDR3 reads TGTGCCAGCAGCACAATGCGGGGAGGGGGGCCCTACGAGCAGTACTTC.